This entry describes one TCR beta chain. This clonotype came up many times. No antigen is known for it. Base qualities are not provided; no much larger clone lies one nucleotide away. These data are taken from a study of CD8 T cells in ankylosing spondylitis (dated 2017 in TCRdb). In terms of the full investigation: T cell receptor beta repertoires were profiled in healthy donors and ankylosing spondylitis patients so that disease-linked TCR variants could be found. In total, the full study cohort was made up of 110 or so healthy donors and more than 20 ankylosing spondylitis patients. Peripheral blood was sampled, and synovial fluid was additionally collected from ankylosing spondylitis patients.

The sequencing machine was an Illumina HiSeq 2500. TCR beta libraries were prepared by quantitative 5'-RACE with molecular barcodes. The published analysis was carried out like this. A new computational method, built on a probabilistic model of VDJ rearrangement, was used to identify disease-linked TCR variants. TCRdb passed the public sequencing reads through fastp at Q25 and MiXCR, retaining productive beta sequences. Merged by CDR3 protein, the rows form single entries marked with the most common genes and DNA. For this entry, the V and J calls and clone size follow TCRdb and not the study's own pipeline. The sample table holds hundreds of thousands of distinct CDR3 sequences, of which 20% to 30% were seen once. Together, the top ten hold 6.6% of the sample. A distance of 6 bases separates the germline ends of V and J, which lose 4 bases and 3 bases respectively. From the cysteine up to the phenylalanine, the CDR3 has a length of 13 residues. Just the 39-base CDR3 DNA is kept, in frame starting at base 1. The germline V gene (reference sequence) specifies LGHDT as CDR1 and YNNKEL as CDR2.

The study at large found these results: A CD8+ phenotype was shown by the disease-linked clones, which were found at relatively low frequencies in peripheral blood. Some motif variants were previously reported in synovial fluid and blood of reactive arthritis patients, suggesting common disease-initiation mechanisms. Significant enrichment of the disease-linked clones was reported in matched synovial fluid samples from ankylosing spondylitis patients. A TCR beta motif made up of several highly homologous amino acid variants appeared to be characteristic of blood from ankylosing spondylitis patients.

The chain couples TRBV3-1 to TRBJ2-2, with the D segment possibly TRBD1 or TRBD2, each aligning over 5 bases. Sequenced: blood, either unsorted or a sorted T cell fraction (not recorded which). The source of this sequence is a male donor with ankylosing spondylitis or in good health (not recorded which). CDR3 loop: CASSPGHTGELFF. The DNA sequence is as follows: TGTGCCAGCAGCCCGGGACACACCGGGGAGCTGTTTTTT.